The 21 T cell receptor beta chains given below trace back to one sample, sequenced in a study of T cells in Graves' hyperthyroidism and ophthalmopathy. TCR beta CDR3 regions were amplified from RNA. During a first-round RT-PCR of the TCR CDR3, the HTBI primer set was used. TCRdb re-called the multiplex PCR reads through MiXCR, storing one row per CDR3 protein. The table lists about 210,000 distinct CDR3 sequences, approximately 17% of them singletons, with roughly 50% in the top ten. Sequencing was carried out using blood. These receptors originate from a man aged 45-65 years with Graves' hyperthyroidism.

To note about this clonotype: A much larger clone differs by one base, so this may be a read error. CDR3 DNA sequence: TGCGCCAGCAGCTTGGCCCCCCGGGGCATCAGTTACAAGCAGTACTTC. It is translated as CASSLAPRGISYKQYF. The chain carries TRBV5-1 and TRBJ2-7, with D perhaps TRBD1 or TRBD2 (5 bases each). V was cut by 0 bases and J by 8 bases, with 21 bases left in between. Germline lookup yields CDR1 SGHRS and CDR2 YFSETQ. The CDR3 runs to 16 residues.

This clonotype was detected a few times. The chain employs TRBV19 and TRBJ2-7, with 9 positions matching TRBD2. The junction had 6 bases not matched to a gene; V was cut back by 5 bases and J by 4 bases. Germline V gene sequence: CDR1 LNHDA, CDR2 SQIVND (reference sequence). The CDR3 is 14 amino acids. CDR3 amino acids: CASSPAGGLYEQYF. In DNA form, the CDR3 reads TGTGCCAGTAGTCCAGCGGGAGGCTTATACGAGCAGTACTTC.

In this sample, this clonotype turned up a few times. The chain couples TRBV20-1 to TRBJ2-2; TRBD2 aligns across 9 bases. Germline loops: CDR1 DFQATT, CDR2 SNEGSKA (reference sequence). Trimming took 5 bases from V and 5 from J; bases not matched to a gene: 6. CDR3 length equals 14 residues. CDR3 sequence (DNA): TGCAGTGCTCCGGCGGGAGGGGCTACCGGGGAGCTGTTTTTT. Translating it yields CSAPAGGATGELFF.

In this sample, this clonotype turned up a few times. V and J are TRBV7-9 and TRBJ2-2; D ambiguous. Germline CDR1 SEHNR, CDR2 FQNEAQ (reference sequence). The CDR3 has 16 residues. V was trimmed by 2 bases and J by 0 bases, leaving 10 bases between them. Here the CDR3 reads CASSLFSASNTGELFF. For the CDR3, the DNA is TGTGCCAGCAGCTTATTTTCAGCTTCGAACACCGGGGAGCTGTTTTTT.

V gene TRBV5-1 combines with J gene TRBJ2-2; 10 nucleotides agree with TRBD2. V was clipped by 5 bases and J by 7 bases; unmatched bases: 8. The CDR3 totals 15 residues. Germline-derived CDR1 and CDR2 are SGHRS and YFSETQ. This CDR3 reads CASRGLAGGFGELFF. DNA for the CDR3: TGCGCCAGCAGAGGGTTAGCGGGAGGTTTCGGGGAGCTGTTTTTT.

The chain is built from TRBV20-1 and TRBJ2-5; tentatively, D is TRBD2 (6 bases). The germline CDR1 and CDR2 sequences are DFQATT and SNEGSKA (reference sequence). The CDR3 sequence is 11 residues long. V gave up 6 bases and J gave up 13 bases, with 18 bases separating them. The CDR3 DNA reads as TGCAGTGCCCATGTGGAGGGAATCCCGTACTTC. Its translation is CSAHVEGIPYF.

This clonotype occurred once. This rearrangement joins TRBV7-3 to TRBJ2-2, with 14 bases lining up with TRBD2. The CDR3 has 16 amino acids. Trimming at V came to 4 bases and at J to 7 bases, leaving 5 bases not matched to a gene. Per the germline V gene, CDR1 is SGHTA and CDR2 is FQGTGA. CDR3: CASSSGLAGVHGELFF. CDR3 nucleotide sequence: TGTGCCAGCAGCTCGGGACTAGCGGGAGTCCACGGGGAGCTGTTTTTT. The entire variable domain, with the rest obtained from reference TRBV7-3 and TRBJ2-2, is as follows: GAGVSQTPSNKVTEKGKYVELRCDPISGHTALYWYRQSLGQGPEFLIYFQGTGAADDSGLPNDRFFAVRPEGSVSTLKIQRTERGDSAVYLCASSSGLAGVHGELFFGEGSRLTVL.

This clonotype occurred many times. J is TRBJ2-5 and V is TRBV12-3 or TRBV12-4; 9 bases align to TRBD1. V lost 6 bases, J lost 2 bases, and 4 bases stayed unmatched. The CDR3 loop spans 14 amino acids. The CDR3 here is CASSAGTGQETQYF. The CDR3 DNA follows: TGTGCCAGCAGCGCCGGGACAGGGCAAGAGACCCAGTACTTC.

This clonotype has only a few counts. The V gene is TRBV10-3, the J gene TRBJ1-1; D might be TRBD1 (5 bases). The CDR3 has 13 residues. V was clipped by 10 bases and J by 0 bases, with 12 bases between them. Germline-derived CDR1 and CDR2 are ENHRY and SYGVKD. The DNA of the CDR3 is TGTGCCACGGAGACAGAACTGAACACTGAAGCTTTCTTT. As protein: CATETELNTEAFF.

Regarding this clonotype: This clone may be a read error of a much larger clone one base away. This chain links TRBV7-6 with TRBJ2-7, with 8 bases fitting TRBD1. The CDR3 spans 18 residues. Germline CDR1 and CDR2: SGHVS and FNYEAQ. With V trimmed by 2 bases and J by 5 bases, 17 bases remained unmatched. CDR3 coding DNA: TGTGCCAGCAGCTTAAACCATCGGGCGGACAGGGTGTATCACGAGCAGTACTTC. Its protein product is CASSLNHRADRVYHEQYF.

This clonotype appeared many times. The chain recombines TRBV6-2 or TRBV6-3 with TRBJ2-7; 11 bases line up with TRBD1. V lost 4 bases to trimming and J lost 3 bases; unmatched junction nucleotides: 5. This CDR3 has 15 residues. Germline V gives CDR1 MNHEY, CDR2 SVGEGT. This CDR3 reads CASSLGQGAFYEQYF. The CDR3 nucleotides read TGTGCCAGCAGTTTAGGACAGGGGGCATTCTACGAGCAGTACTTC.

This clonotype was recorded at least ten times. V gene TRBV28 combines with J gene TRBJ2-7, with D unclear. The CDR3 runs to 13 residues. Trimming removed 1 base at V and 2 bases at J, with 6 bases between. The V gene's germline CDR1 is MDHEN and CDR2 SYDVKM. The CDR3 is CASSLSQTYEQYF. CDR3 DNA: TGTGCCAGCAGTTTATCACAGACCTACGAGCAGTACTTC.

This clonotype was found many times. The chain links TRBV18 to TRBJ2-1; D is ambiguous. Germline V CDR1 and CDR2: KGHSH, LQKENI. The CDR3 consists of 15 residues. The V gene lost 1 base and the J gene lost 0 bases, with 7 bases spanning the gap. The CDR3 protein is CASSPLTVSYNEQFF. The CDR3, as DNA: TGTGCCAGCTCACCACTAACAGTCTCCTACAATGAGCAGTTCTTC.

This clonotype occurred many times. Compared with germline, one end of the junction differs, possibly owing to a read error. The chain couples TRBV11-3 to TRBJ2-1; no clear D. Germline CDR1 SGHNT, CDR2 YENEEA. The CDR3 length is 14 residues. Written as DNA, the CDR3 is TGTGCCAGCAGCGCCCTGGTAGGTCCCAATGCGCAGTTCTTC. Translating gives CASSALVGPNAQFF.

This clonotype was counted ten times or more. This chain uses TRBV20-1 with TRBJ2-1; no reliable D call. Germline-derived CDR1 and CDR2 are DFQATT and SNEGSKA (reference sequence). V was cut by 6 bases and J by 2 bases, with 14 bases left in between. This CDR3 spans 14 amino acids. The CDR3 nucleotides read TGCAGTGCAAGCCCCGCTAAGACCTACAATGAGCAGTTCTTC. Translated: CSASPAKTYNEQFF.

The rearrangement joins TRBV4-1 to TRBJ2-7; the match to TRBD1 covers 8 bases. The ends lost 3 bases at V and 3 bases at J; junction bases unmatched: 7. The CDR3 sequence is 15 residues long. Germline CDR1 MGHRA, CDR2 YSYEKL. CDR3 nucleotides: TGCGCCAGCAGCCAGATGACAGGGGCCTTCTACGAGCAGTACTTC. It codes for CASSQMTGAFYEQYF.

V usage is TRBV7-9 and J usage is TRBJ2-7, with D uncertain. This CDR3 spans 14 amino acids. The germline gives CDR1 SEHNR, CDR2 FQNEAQ (reference sequence). Trimming shortened V by 0 bases and J by 3 bases, and 9 bases separated the two germline ends. CDR3 bases: TGTGCCAGCAGCTTAGCGGGTTCGGGCTACGAGCAGTACTTC. Translated: CASSLAGSGYEQYF.

This clonotype was recorded many times. The rearrangement links TRBV5-8 to TRBJ1-1; the D gene is possibly TRBD1 (6 bases). Germline V CDR1 and CDR2: SGHTS, YDEGEE. V was clipped by 0 bases and J by 7 bases, with 10 bases between them. This CDR3 is 13 amino acids long. CDR3 sequence (DNA): TGTGCCAGCAGCTTGGAGCGCAGGGGTGAAGCTTTCTTT. The encoded protein is CASSLERRGEAFF.

The rearrangement uses TRBV5-1 and TRBJ1-1; possible D gene TRBD1, 5 bases. Germline V gene lookup returns CDR1 SGHRS and CDR2 YFSETQ. The length of the CDR3 is 16 residues. Trimming pared 5 bases from V and 7 bases from J, leaving 24 bases between. Here the CDR3 DNA reads TGCGCCAGCAGTCCGGTTCAAGGGGTGGTAACTTATGAAGCTTTCTTT. Its protein is CASSPVQGVVTYEAFF.

This clonotype has ten or more counts. The V and J genes are TRBV3-1 and TRBJ2-2; D not resolved. The germline V gene has CDR1 LGHDT and CDR2 YNNKEL (reference sequence). This CDR3 is 13 amino acids long. V dropped 4 bases and J dropped 5 bases, with 8 bases sitting between them. CDR3 in amino acids: CASSRAVTGELFF. The CDR3 nucleotides read TGTGCCAGCAGCCGAGCAGTTACCGGGGAGCTGTTTTTT. Full variable domain (rest looked up from reference TRBV3-1 and TRBJ2-2): DTAVSQTPKYLVTQMGNDKSIKCEQNLGHDTMYWYKQDSKKFLKIMFSYNNKELIINETVPNRFSPKSPDKAHLNLHINSLELGDSAVYFCASSRAVTGELFFGEGSRLTVL.

This clonotype was counted many times. The V gene is TRBV5-1, the J gene TRBJ1-6; D unresolved. The CDR3 contains 14 residues. V lost 4 bases and J lost 9, with 14 bases in between. The germline gives CDR1 SGHRS, CDR2 YFSETQ. DNA of the CDR3: TGCGCCAGCAGCCCCACGGAGACCCTTTCACCCCTCCACTTT. Amino acid sequence: CASSPTETLSPLHF.